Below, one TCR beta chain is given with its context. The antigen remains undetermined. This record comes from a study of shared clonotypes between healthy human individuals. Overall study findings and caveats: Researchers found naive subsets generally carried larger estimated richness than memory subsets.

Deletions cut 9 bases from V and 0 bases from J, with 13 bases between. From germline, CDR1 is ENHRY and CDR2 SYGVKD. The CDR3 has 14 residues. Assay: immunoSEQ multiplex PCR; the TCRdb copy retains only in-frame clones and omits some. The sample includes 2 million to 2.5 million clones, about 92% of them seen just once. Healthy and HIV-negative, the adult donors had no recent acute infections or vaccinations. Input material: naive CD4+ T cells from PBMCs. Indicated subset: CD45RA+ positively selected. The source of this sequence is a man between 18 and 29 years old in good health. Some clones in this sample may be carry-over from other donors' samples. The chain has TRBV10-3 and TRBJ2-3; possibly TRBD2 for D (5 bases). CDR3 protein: CAIREAPSTDTQYF. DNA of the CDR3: TGTGCCATTCGGGAAGCGCCTAGCACAGATACGCAGTATTTT.